This TCR beta chain was captured by sequencing in a study of cytomegalovirus exposure and HLA in healthy donors. A few counts support this clone. The PCR contained 60 Vbeta and 13 Jbeta primers. Produced via immunoSEQ multiplex PCR; TCRdb's table is partial and in-frame only. The sample has about 230,000 clones, more than 75% seen once. With 5 bases clipped from V and 0 bases from J, the junction kept 4 bases outside the gene matches. The CDR3 has 15 residues. CDR1 and CDR2 from the germline V gene are MNHNY and SVGAGI (reference sequence). The chain carries TRBV6-6 and TRBJ1-3, with 7 bases aligning to TRBD1. The receptor was derived from a girl aged 2-10 years in good health and CMV-seronegative. The sequenced sample was PBMCs. CDR3 in amino acids: CASSPGDSSGNTIYF. CDR3 nucleotides: TGTGCCAGCAGTCCAGGGGACAGCTCTGGAAACACCATATATTTT.